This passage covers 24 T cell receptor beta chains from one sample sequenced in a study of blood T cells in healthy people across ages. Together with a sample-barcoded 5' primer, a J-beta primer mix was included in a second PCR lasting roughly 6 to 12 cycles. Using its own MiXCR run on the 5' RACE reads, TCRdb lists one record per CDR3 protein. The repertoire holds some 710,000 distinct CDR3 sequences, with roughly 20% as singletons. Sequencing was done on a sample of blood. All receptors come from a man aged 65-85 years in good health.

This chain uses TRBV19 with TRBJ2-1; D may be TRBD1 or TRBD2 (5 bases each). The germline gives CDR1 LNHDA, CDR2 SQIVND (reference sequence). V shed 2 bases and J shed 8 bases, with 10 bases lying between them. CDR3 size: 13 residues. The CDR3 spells CASSIKVGDEQFF. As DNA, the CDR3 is TGTGCCAGTAGTATAAAGGTGGGGGATGAGCAGTTCTTC.

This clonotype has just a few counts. In DNA form, the CDR3 reads TGTGCCAGCAGGGGGGCCGGGGAGCTGTTTTTT. It yields the protein CASRGAGELFF. The chain combines TRBV25-1 with TRBJ2-2; D assignment may be TRBD1 or TRBD2 (5 bases each). The length of the CDR3 is 11 residues. Germline CDR1 and CDR2: MGHDK and SYGVNS. V gave up 6 bases and J gave up 6 bases, with 5 bases separating them. Full variable domain (missing parts from reference TRBV25-1 and TRBJ2-2): EADIYQTPRYLVIGTGKKITLECSQTMGHDKMYWYQQDPGMELHLIHYSYGVNSTEKGDLSSESTVSRIRTEHFPLTLESARPSHTSQYLCASRGAGELFFGEGSRLTVL.

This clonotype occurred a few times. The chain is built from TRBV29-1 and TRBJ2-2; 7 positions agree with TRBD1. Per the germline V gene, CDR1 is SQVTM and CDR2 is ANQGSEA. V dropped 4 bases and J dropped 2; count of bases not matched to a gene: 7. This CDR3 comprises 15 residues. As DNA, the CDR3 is TGCAGCGTTGGTCGGACAGGCGATAACACCGGGGAGCTGTTTTTT. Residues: CSVGRTGDNTGELFF.

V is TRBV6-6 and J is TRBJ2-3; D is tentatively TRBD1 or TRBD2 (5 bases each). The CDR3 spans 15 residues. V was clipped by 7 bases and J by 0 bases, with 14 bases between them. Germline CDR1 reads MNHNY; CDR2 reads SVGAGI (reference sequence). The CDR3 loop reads CASTPTGRSTDTQYF. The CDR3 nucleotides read TGTGCCAGCACCCCAACGGGACGTAGCACAGATACGCAGTATTTT.

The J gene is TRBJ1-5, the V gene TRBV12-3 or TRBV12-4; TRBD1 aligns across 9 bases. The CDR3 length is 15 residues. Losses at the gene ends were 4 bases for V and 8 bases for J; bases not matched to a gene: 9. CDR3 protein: CASSWGQGGDEPQHF. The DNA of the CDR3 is TGTGCCAGCAGTTGGGGACAGGGAGGGGATGAGCCCCAGCATTTT.

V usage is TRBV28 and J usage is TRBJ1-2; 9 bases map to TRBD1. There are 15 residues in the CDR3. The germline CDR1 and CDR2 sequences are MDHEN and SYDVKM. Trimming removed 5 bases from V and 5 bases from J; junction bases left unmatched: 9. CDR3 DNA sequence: TGTGCCAGCAGTCCCGGGACAGGGTTCGGGTATGGCTACACCTTC. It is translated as CASSPGTGFGYGYTF.

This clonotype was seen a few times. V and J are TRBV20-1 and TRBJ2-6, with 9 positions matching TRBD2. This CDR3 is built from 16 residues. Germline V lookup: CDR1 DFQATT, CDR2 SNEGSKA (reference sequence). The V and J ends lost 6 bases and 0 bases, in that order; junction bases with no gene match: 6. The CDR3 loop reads CSANLAGRSGANVLTF. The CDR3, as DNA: TGCAGTGCCAACCTAGCGGGGCGCTCTGGGGCCAACGTCCTGACTTTC.

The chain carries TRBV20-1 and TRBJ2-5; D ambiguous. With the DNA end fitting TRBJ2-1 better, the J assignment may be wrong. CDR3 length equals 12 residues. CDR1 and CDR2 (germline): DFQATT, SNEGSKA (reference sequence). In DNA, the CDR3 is TGCAGTGCTACCGCCTCTAACAATGAGCAGTTCTTC. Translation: CSATASNNEQFF.

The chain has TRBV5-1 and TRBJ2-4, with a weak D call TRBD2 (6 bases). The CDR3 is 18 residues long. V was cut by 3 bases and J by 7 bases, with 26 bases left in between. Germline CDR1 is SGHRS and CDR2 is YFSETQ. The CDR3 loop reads CASSSLTSNSLVGNIQYF. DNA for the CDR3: TGCGCCAGCAGCTCGCTAACTAGCAACTCCCTAGTGGGCAACATTCAGTACTTC. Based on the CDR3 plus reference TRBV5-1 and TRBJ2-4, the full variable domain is KAGVTQTPRYLIKTRGQQVTLSCSPISGHRSVSWYQQTPGQGLQFLFEYFSETQRNKGNFPGRFSGRQFSNSRSEMNVSTLELGDSALYLCASSSLTSNSLVGNIQYFGAGTRLSVL.

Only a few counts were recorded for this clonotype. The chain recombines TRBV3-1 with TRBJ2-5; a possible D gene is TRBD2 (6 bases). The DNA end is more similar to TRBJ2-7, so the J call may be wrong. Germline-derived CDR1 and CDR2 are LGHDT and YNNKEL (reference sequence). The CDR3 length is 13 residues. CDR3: CASSHLAPYEQYF. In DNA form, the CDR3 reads TGTGCCAGCAGCCACCTAGCGCCATACGAGCAGTACTTC.

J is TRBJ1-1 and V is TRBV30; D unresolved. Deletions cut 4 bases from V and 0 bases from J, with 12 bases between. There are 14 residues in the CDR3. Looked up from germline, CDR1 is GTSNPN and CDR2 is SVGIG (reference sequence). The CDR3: CAWKKDGMNTEAFF. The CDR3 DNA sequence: TGTGCCTGGAAGAAAGACGGGATGAACACTGAAGCTTTCTTT.

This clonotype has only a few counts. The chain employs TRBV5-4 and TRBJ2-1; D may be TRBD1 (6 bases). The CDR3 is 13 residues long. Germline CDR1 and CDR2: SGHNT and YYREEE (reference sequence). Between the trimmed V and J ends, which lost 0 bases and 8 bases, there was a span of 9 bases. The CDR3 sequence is CASSLARGHEQFF. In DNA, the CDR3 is TGTGCCAGCAGCTTGGCCAGGGGTCATGAGCAGTTCTTC. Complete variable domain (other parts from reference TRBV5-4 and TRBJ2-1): ETGVTQSPTHLIKTRGQQVTLRCSSQSGHNTVSWYQQALGQGPQFIFQYYREEENGRGNFPPRFSGLQFPNYSSELNVNALELDDSALYLCASSLARGHEQFFGPGTRLTVL.

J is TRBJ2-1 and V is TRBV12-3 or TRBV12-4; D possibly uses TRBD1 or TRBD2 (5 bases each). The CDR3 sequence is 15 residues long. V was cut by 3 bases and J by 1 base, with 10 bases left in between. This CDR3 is CASSFSWGSYNEQFF. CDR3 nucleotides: TGTGCCAGCAGTTTTTCTTGGGGGTCCTACAATGAGCAGTTCTTC.

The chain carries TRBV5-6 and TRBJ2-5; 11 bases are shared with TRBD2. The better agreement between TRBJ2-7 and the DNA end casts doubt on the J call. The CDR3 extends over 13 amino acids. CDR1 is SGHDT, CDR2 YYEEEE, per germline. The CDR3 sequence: CAAIAGGPHEQYV. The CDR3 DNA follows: TGTGCCGCTATAGCGGGAGGGCCCCACGAGCAGTACGTC.

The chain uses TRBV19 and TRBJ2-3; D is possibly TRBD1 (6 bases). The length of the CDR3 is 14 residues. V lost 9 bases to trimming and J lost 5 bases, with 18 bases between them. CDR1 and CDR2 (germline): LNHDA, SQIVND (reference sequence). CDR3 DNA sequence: TGTGCCAGCGGCAGGGGTGGTTTTGGAGATACGCAGTATTTT. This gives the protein CASGRGGFGDTQYF.

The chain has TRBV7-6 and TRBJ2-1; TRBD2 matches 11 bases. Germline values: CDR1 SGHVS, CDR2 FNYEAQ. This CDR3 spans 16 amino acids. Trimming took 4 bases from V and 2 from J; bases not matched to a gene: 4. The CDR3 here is CASSSTSGITYNEQFF. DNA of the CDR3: TGTGCCAGCAGCTCGACTAGCGGGATCACCTACAATGAGCAGTTCTTC.

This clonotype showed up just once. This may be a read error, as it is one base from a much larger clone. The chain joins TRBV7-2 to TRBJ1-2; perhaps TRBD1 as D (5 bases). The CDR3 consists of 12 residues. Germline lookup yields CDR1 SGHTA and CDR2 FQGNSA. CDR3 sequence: CASSETRRGSTF. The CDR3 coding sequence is TGTGCCAGCAGCGAGACTCGGCGGGGCTCCACCTTC.

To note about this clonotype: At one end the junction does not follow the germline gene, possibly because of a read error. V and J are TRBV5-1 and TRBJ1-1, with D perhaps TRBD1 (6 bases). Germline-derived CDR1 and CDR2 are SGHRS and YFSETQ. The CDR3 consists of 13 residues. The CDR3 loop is CANSLDVLGAPFF. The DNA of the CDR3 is TGCGCCAACAGCTTGGATGTACTGGGGGCGCCTTTCTTT. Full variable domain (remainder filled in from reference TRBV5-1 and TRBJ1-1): KAGVTQTPRYLIKTRGQQVTLSCSPISGHRSVSWYQQTPGQGLQFLFEYFSETQRNKGNFPGRFSGRQFSNSRSEMNVSTLELGDSALYLCANSLDVLGAPFFGQGTRLTVV.

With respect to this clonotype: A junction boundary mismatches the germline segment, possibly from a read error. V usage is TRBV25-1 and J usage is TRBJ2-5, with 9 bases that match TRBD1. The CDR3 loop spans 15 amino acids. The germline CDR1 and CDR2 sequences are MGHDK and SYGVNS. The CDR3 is CASSVRDRDYNERLF. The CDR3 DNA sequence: TGTGCCAGCAGTGTCCGGGACAGGGACTACAATGAGCGGCTCTTC.

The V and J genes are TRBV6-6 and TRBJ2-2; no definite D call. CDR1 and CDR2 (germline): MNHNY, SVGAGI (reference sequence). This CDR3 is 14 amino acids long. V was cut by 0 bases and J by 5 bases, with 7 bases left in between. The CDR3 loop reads CASSYSKVTGELFF. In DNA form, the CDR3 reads TGTGCCAGCAGTTACTCAAAAGTTACCGGGGAGCTGTTTTTT.

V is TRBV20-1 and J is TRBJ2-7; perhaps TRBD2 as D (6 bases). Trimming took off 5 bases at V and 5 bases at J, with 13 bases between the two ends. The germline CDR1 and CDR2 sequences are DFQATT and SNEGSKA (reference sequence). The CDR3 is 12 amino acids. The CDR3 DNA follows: TGCAGTGCTGGGCGGGGTAGGGACGAGCAGTACTTC. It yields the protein CSAGRGRDEQYF.

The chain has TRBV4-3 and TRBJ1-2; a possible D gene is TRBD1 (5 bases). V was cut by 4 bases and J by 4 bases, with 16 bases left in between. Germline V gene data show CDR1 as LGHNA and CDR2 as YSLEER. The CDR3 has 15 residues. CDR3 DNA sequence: TGCGCCAGCAGCCGGAGGGACCCCGGTCTCTATGGCTACACCTTC. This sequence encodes CASSRRDPGLYGYTF.

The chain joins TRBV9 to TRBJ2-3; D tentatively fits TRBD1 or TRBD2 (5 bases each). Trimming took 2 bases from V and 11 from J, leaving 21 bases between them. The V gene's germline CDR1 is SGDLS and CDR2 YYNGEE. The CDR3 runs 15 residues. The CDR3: CASSVSPDRGGLQYF. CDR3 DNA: TGTGCCAGCAGCGTTAGCCCTGACCGGGGCGGTTTGCAGTATTTT.

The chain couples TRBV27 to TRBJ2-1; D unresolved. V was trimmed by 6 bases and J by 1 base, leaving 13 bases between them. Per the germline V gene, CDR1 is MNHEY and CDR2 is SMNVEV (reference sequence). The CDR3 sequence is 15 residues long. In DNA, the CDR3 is TGTGCCAGCAGCCATATTCCTAAATCCTACAATGAGCAGTTCTTC. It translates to CASSHIPKSYNEQFF.